The 2 T cell receptor beta chains given below trace back to one sample, sequenced in a study of shared clonotypes between healthy human individuals. The table came from immunoSEQ multiplex PCR; TCRdb's copy has only in-frame clones and leaves some out. The sample has approximately 480,000 clones, over 75% seen once. The sequencing sample was made of PBMCs. Receptors were obtained from a woman in her forties in good health. Some clones in this sample may be carry-over from other donors' samples.

The chain uses TRBV18 and TRBJ1-2, with D hard to call. Germline V gene lookup returns CDR1 KGHSH and CDR2 LQKENI. The CDR3 contains 14 residues. V lost 3 bases, J lost 4 bases, and 12 bases lay in between. DNA for the CDR3: TGTGCCAGCTCACCTTCGGAGGGTGTCTATGGCTACACCTTC. Residues: CASSPSEGVYGYTF.

V usage is TRBV5-1 and J usage is TRBJ2-2, with 9 bases fitting TRBD1. Germline CDR1 and CDR2: SGHRS and YFSETQ. Germline trimming cut 4 bases from V and 7 bases from J; bases unmatched to any gene: 14. This CDR3 spans 17 amino acids. CDR3 region: CASSDPRGTGKGGELFF. The DNA for the CDR3 is TGCGCCAGCAGCGATCCCCGTGGGACAGGGAAAGGCGGGGAGCTGTTTTTT.